This entry concerns a single TCR beta chain. The data were taken from a study of technical replicates of blood from a few donors. Profiled with immunoSEQ multiplex PCR; TCRdb holds only in-frame clones, not every one. Among approximately 59,000 clones listed, around 88% were seen once. CDR1 LNHNV and CDR2 YYDKDF come from the germline V gene (reference sequence). With 0 bases removed from V and 0 bases from J, the gap between germline ends came to 9 bases. The CDR3 is made up of 16 amino acids. This rearrangement joins TRBV15 to TRBJ1-3, with D unresolved. The material sequenced was PBMCs. This TCR derives from a human donor in good health. Some clones in this sample may be carry-over from other donors' samples. The CDR3 coding sequence is TGTGCCACCAGCAGAGAGTTGAGGTCCTCTGGAAACACCATATATTTT. Translated, it gives CATSRELRSSGNTIYF.